This TCR beta chain was observed in a study of OX40 agonist ivuxolimab in advanced cancers. Turning to the overall study: Ivuxolimab was a fully human IgG2 agonistic monoclonal antibody targeting the costimulatory receptor OX40 (CD134). The paper covers the monotherapy dose-escalation part of the phase I ivuxolimab trial, which included N ≈ 50 patients. Patients were allowed to have had prior anti-PD-1, anti-PD-L1 or anti-CTLA-4 therapy, and approximately 40% of the dose-escalation patients had previously received checkpoint inhibitors. Partial responses were achieved by three dose-escalation patients, of whom one had hepatocellular carcinoma and two had cutaneous melanoma. Peripheral TCRbeta sequencing was intended to test whether TCR sequence diversity was altered and clonal T-cell expansion was caused by ivuxolimab. Intravenous ivuxolimab was administered to patients every 2 weeks at six dose levels: 0.01, 0.1, 0.3, 1.5, 3 and 10 mg/kg. Of the approximately 53 patients in dose escalation, about 19 had hepatocellular carcinoma, about 15 had melanoma, 9 had renal cell carcinoma and 9 had head and neck cancer. The dose-escalation cohort was almost 85% male with a mean age of about 58 years, ranging from roughly 20 to 80.

Including cysteine and phenylalanine, the CDR3 has 12 amino acids. Only the CDR3 DNA stays, 36 bases, in frame from base 1. From the germline V gene, CDR1 is SGHVS and CDR2 is FQNEAQ. V loses 5 bases, J loses 10 bases, and the germline ends lie 12 bases apart. Broad study findings and their caveats: At doses of 0.1 to 3.0 mg/kg, clonal expansion of both CD4+ and CD8+ T cells in blood was seen between baseline and week 6. The antigen specificity of the clonally expanded peripheral T cells was not determined. Low levels of normalized T-cell clonal expansion were also seen in some nonresponding patients. After ivuxolimab, more expanded clones were found on average in CD8+ T cells than in CD4+ T cells. In the 0.1-3.0 mg/kg groups, partial responders had among the lowest normalized peripheral clonal expansion, particularly in CD8+ T cells.

In the case of this clone: Its antigen has not been determined. Base quality data are lacking; no much larger clone is found one base away.

For sequencing of the TCRbeta CDR3 region, genomic DNA was extracted from the sorted cells. The immunoSEQ Assay was used for sequencing of TCRbeta CDR3 regions. In its TCRdb copy, this immuneACCESS table keeps in-frame sequences only and misses some clones. Where compared with another copy, unresolved V genes explain less than half of these, and the others have no known cause. In all, the sample holds about 120,000 clones, and around 93% of those were seen once. The top ten constitute more than 0.15% of the sample. The trial excluded patients who had a history of autoimmune disease or were on systemic immunosuppression. Peripheral blood for TCR sequencing was collected from all dose cohorts at baseline, on cycle 4 day 1, and on cycle 7 day 1. The samples were taken from a phase I, first-in-human, multicenter, open-label dose-escalation trial of ivuxolimab. The trial enrolled adults with locally advanced or metastatic head and neck squamous cell, hepatocellular, melanoma or renal cell carcinoma. Before TCR sequencing, CD4+ T cells and CD8+ T cells were sorted from peripheral blood as separate populations.

This receptor was obtained from an adult with an advanced solid tumor such as melanoma, head and neck, liver or kidney cancer. The specimen comprised CD4+ or CD8+ T cells sorted from blood, sampled in a trial of the OX40 agonist ivuxolimab. Recombination linked TRBV7-8 to TRBJ2-1; the D gene remains uncertain. The DNA reads as follows: TGTGCCAGCAGCCCCTACCTACCGGAGCAGTTCTTC. Its protein product is CASSPYLPEQFF.